These 9 T cell receptor beta chains were all obtained from the same sample, sequenced in a study of T cell responses to AZD1222 COVID-19 vaccine. The data were produced by immunoSEQ multiplex PCR, yet TCRdb's version contains in-frame clones alone and is incomplete. The table has 65,000 to 90,000 clones, around 88% seen once. Sequences were derived from peripheral blood, sampled on day 0 of AZD1222 vaccination. All receptors derive from an adult in good health.

The V and J genes are TRBV5-1 and TRBJ2-7; tentatively, D is TRBD1 (5 bases). V lost 2 bases, J lost 3 bases, and 6 bases lay in between. The CDR3 covers 12 residues. From germline, CDR1 is SGHRS and CDR2 YFSETQ. The CDR3 spells CASSFRDYEQYF. CDR3 bases: TGCGCCAGCAGCTTCAGGGACTACGAGCAGTACTTC.

A few counts support this clone. This chain links TRBV6-6 with TRBJ1-6, with a possible D match to TRBD1 (5 bases). Germline assignment: CDR1 MNHNY and CDR2 SVGAGI (reference sequence). V dropped 6 bases and J dropped 0 bases, with 12 bases sitting between them. This CDR3 spans 16 amino acids. DNA for the CDR3: TGTGCCAGCAGAAAACCGGGGGACTCCTATAATTCACCCCTCCACTTT. It encodes CASRKPGDSYNSPLHF.

The V call is TRBV28, the J call TRBJ2-1; the D gene is possibly TRBD2 (6 bases). V gave up 8 bases and J gave up 2 bases, with 16 bases separating them. The germline V gene encodes CDR1 MDHEN and CDR2 SYDVKM. The CDR3 length is 15 residues. CDR3 sequence: CASSLSGVAYNEQFF. The CDR3 nucleotides read TGTGCCAGCTCCCTTTCGGGAGTCGCCTACAATGAGCAGTTCTTC.

The chain employs TRBV25-1 and TRBJ1-5, with D perhaps TRBD1 (6 bases). The V gene lost 4 bases and the J gene lost 4 bases, with 11 bases spanning the gap. CDR1 and CDR2 (germline): MGHDK, SYGVNS. This CDR3 comprises 14 residues. In DNA, the CDR3 is TGTGCCAGCAGTGGGACAGCCTATAATCAGCCCCAGCATTTT. Translation: CASSGTAYNQPQHF.

The chain uses TRBV29-1 and TRBJ1-1; D not certain. This CDR3 is built from 14 residues. CDR1 is SQVTM and CDR2 is ANQGSEA in the germline V gene. V was shortened by 4 bases and J by 0 bases, with 12 bases between the two germline ends. This CDR3 reads CSVVYPSMNTEAFF. The CDR3 DNA follows: TGCAGCGTTGTCTACCCCAGTATGAACACTGAAGCTTTCTTT.

The chain employs TRBV2 and TRBJ2-7; 7 bases map to TRBD2. The CDR3 length is 12 residues. Unmatched junction bases numbered 2, after V lost 4 bases and J lost 5 bases. In germline, CDR1 is SNHLY, CDR2 FYNNEI. The CDR3: CASSGGGNEQYF. The DNA of the CDR3 is TGTGCCAGCAGTGGGGGAGGGAACGAGCAGTACTTC.

CDR3 protein: CASARSPGELFF. The DNA of the CDR3 is TGTGCCAGCGCACGGTCCCCCGGGGAGCTGTTTTTT. The chain carries TRBV6-4 and TRBJ2-2; D is unclear. Germline CDR1 reads MRHNA; CDR2 reads SNTAGT. There are 12 residues in the CDR3. Trimming stripped 8 bases from V and 6 bases from J, with 10 bases between.

The chain is built from TRBV7-9 and TRBJ2-7; 10 bases map to TRBD1. The CDR3 is made up of 16 amino acids. Trimming at V came to 5 bases and at J to 3 bases, leaving 10 bases not matched to a gene. Germline V CDR1 and CDR2: SEHNR, FQNEAQ (reference sequence). CDR3 bases: TGTGCCAGCAGCCTTAGTGGGGGACAGGGGTTCTACGAGCAGTACTTC. It codes for CASSLSGGQGFYEQYF.

The chain joins TRBV6-5 to TRBJ2-1, with a weak D call TRBD1 (5 bases). The ends were cut back, 6 bases at V and 6 bases at J, with 18 bases in the middle. In germline, CDR1 is MNHEY, CDR2 SVGAGI. The CDR3 spans 15 residues. CDR3 bases: TGTGCCAGCAGGCCAGTCTGGGGCGGAGTCAATGAGCAGTTCTTC. The encoded protein is CASRPVWGGVNEQFF.